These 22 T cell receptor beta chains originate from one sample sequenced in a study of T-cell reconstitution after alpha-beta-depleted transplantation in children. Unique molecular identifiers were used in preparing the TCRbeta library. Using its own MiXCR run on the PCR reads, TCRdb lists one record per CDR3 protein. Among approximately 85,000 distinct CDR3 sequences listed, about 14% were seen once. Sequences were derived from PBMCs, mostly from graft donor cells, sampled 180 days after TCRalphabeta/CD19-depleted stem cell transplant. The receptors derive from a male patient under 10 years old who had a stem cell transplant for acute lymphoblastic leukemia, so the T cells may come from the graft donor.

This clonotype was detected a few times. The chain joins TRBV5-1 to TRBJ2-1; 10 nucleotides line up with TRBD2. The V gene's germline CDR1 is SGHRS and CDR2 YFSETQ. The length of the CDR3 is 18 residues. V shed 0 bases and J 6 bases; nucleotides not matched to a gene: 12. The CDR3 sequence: CASSLASGLSGGANEQFF. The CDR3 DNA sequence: TGCGCCAGCAGCTTGGCCTCCGGACTAAGCGGGGGGGCCAATGAGCAGTTCTTC.

The CDR3 DNA follows: TGTGCCAGCAGCTTAGGAGTGGGTATGGGGGCCCCCTACGAGCAGTACTTC. This gives the protein CASSLGVGMGAPYEQYF. This rearrangement joins TRBV7-2 to TRBJ2-7; possible D gene TRBD1, 6 bases. Germline V CDR1 and CDR2: SGHTA, FQGNSA. Trimming shortened V by 1 base and J by 2 bases, and 18 bases separated the two germline ends. This CDR3 is built from 17 residues. The full variable domain, completed using reference TRBV7-2 and TRBJ2-7, is GAGVSQSPSNKVTEKGKDVELRCDPISGHTALYWYRQSLGQGLEFLIYFQGNSAPDKSGLPSDRFSAERTGGSVSTLTIQRTQQEDSAVYLCASSLGVGMGAPYEQYFGPGTRLTVT.

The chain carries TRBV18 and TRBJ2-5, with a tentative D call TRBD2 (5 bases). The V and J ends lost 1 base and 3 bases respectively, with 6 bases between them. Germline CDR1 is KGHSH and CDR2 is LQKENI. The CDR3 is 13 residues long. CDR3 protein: CASSPQEEETQYF. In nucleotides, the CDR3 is TGTGCCAGCTCACCACAGGAGGAAGAGACCCAGTACTTC.

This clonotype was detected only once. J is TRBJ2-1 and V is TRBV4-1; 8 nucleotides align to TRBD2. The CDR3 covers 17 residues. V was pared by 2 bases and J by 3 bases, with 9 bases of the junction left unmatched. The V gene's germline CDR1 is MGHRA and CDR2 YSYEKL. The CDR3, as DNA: TGCGCCAGCAGCCAACGTGGCACGGGGGGGTTCTACAATGAGCAGTTCTTC. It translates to CASSQRGTGGFYNEQFF.

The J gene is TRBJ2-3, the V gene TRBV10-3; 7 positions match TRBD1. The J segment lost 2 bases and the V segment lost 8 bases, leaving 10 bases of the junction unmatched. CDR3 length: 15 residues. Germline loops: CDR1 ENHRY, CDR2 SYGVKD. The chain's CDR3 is CAIAAGQVDTDTQYF. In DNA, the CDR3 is TGTGCCATCGCGGCCGGACAGGTGGACACAGATACGCAGTATTTT.

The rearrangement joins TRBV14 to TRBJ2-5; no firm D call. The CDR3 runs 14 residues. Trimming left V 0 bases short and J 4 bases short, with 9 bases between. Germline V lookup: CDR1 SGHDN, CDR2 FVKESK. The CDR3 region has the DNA TGTGCCAGCAGCCAAGAATGGTCCAGAGAGACCCAGTACTTC. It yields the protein CASSQEWSRETQYF.

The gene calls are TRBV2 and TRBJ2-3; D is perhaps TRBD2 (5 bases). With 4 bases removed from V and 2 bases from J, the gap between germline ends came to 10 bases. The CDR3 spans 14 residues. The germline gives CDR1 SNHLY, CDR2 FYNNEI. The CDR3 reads CASSVAIFTDTQYF. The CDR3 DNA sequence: TGTGCCAGCAGTGTAGCGATATTCACAGATACGCAGTATTTT.

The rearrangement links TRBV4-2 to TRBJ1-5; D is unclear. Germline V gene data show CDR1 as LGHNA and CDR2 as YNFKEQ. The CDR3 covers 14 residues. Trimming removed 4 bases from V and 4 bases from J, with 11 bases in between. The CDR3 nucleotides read TGTGCCAGCAGCCCCGGACCGTATAATCAGCCCCAGCATTTT. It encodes CASSPGPYNQPQHF.

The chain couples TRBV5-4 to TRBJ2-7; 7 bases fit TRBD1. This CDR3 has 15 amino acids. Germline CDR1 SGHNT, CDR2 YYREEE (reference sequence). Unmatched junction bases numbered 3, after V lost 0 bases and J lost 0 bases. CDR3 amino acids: CASSLVQGPSYEQYF. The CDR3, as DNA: TGTGCCAGCAGCTTGGTACAGGGGCCCTCCTACGAGCAGTACTTC.

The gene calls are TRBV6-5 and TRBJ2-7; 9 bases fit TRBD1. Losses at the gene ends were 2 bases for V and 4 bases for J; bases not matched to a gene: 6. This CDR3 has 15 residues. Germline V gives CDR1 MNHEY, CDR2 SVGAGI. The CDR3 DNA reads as TGTGCCAGCAGTTACGGAGGGACAGGGAGTTACGAGCAGTACTTC. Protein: CASSYGGTGSYEQYF.

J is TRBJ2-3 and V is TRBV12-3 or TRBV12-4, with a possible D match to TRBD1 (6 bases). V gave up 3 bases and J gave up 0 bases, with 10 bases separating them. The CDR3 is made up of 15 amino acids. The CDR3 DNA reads TGTGCCAGCAGTTTGCAGGGGTTGAGCACAGATACGCAGTATTTT. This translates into CASSLQGLSTDTQYF.

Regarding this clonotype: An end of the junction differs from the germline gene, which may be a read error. CDR3 region: CAGSSTGEYGYTF. CDR3 bases: TGCGCCGGCAGCTCGACAGGGGAGTATGGCTACACCTTC. The J gene is TRBJ1-2, the V gene TRBV5-1; 8 bases are shared with TRBD1. The germline gives CDR1 SGHRS, CDR2 YFSETQ. The CDR3 has 13 amino acids.

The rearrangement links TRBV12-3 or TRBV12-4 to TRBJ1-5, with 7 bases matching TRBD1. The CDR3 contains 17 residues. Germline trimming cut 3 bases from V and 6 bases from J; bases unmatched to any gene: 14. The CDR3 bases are TGTGCCAGCAGTTTGGGGCCAGATGAGGGGGCCGGTCAGCCCCAGCATTTT. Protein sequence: CASSLGPDEGAGQPQHF.

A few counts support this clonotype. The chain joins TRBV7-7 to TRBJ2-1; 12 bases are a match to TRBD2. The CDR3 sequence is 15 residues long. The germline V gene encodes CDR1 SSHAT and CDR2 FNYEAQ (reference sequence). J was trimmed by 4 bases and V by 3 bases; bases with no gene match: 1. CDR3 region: CASSFGLAGYNEQFF. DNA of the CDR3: TGTGCCAGCAGCTTTGGACTAGCGGGGTACAATGAGCAGTTCTTC.

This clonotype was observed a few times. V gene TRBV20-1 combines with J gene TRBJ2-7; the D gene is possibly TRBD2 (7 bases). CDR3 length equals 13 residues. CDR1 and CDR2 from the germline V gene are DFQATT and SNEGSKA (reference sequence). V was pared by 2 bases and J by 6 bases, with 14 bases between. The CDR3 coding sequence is TGCAGTGCTAGAATTGGGGGGGGCGGCGAGCAGTACTTC. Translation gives CSARIGGGGEQYF.

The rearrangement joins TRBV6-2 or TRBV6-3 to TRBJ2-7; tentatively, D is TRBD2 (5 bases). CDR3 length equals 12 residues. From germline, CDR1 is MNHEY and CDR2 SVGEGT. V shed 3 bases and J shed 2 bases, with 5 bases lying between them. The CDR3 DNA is TGTGCCAGCAGTTATAGCGCCTACGAGCAGTACTTC. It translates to CASSYSAYEQYF.

This CDR3 is CSANPGTGASYEQYF. The CDR3 nucleotides are TGCAGTGCCAACCCCGGGACGGGAGCCTCCTACGAGCAGTACTTC. The chain combines TRBV20-1 with TRBJ2-7; tentative D call: TRBD2 (6 bases). Trimming took 6 bases from V and 0 from J, leaving 18 bases between them. Germline V gene lookup returns CDR1 DFQATT and CDR2 SNEGSKA (reference sequence). The CDR3 is 15 amino acids.

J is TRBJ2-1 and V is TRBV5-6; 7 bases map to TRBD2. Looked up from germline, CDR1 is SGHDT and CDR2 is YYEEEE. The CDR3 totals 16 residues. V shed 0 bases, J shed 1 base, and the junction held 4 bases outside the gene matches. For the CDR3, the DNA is TGTGCCAGCAGCTTGGCGGCGGGAGCTTCCTACAATGAGCAGTTCTTC. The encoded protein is CASSLAAGASYNEQFF.

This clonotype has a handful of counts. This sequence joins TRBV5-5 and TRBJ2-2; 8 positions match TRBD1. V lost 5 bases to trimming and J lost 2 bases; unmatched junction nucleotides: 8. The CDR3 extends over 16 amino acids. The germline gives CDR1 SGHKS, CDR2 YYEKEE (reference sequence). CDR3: CASRIQGVFNTGELFF. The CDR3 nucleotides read TGTGCCAGCAGGATACAGGGGGTGTTTAACACCGGGGAGCTGTTTTTT.

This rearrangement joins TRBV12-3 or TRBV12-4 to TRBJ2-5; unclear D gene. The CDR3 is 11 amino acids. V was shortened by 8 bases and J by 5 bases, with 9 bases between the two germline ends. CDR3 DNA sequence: TGTGCCAGCGGGTTTCGGGAGACCCAGTACTTC. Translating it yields CASGFRETQYF.

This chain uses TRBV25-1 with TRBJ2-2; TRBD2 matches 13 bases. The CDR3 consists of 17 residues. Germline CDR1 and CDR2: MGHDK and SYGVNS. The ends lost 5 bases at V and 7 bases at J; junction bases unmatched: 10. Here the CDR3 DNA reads TGTGCCAGCAGTCGCACCACCGGGACTAGCGGGGTCGGGGAGCTGTTTTTT. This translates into CASSRTTGTSGVGELFF.

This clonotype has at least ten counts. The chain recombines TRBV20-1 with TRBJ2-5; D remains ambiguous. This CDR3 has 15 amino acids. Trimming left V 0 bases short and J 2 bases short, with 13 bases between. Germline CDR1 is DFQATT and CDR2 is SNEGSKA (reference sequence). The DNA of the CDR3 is TGCAGTGCTAGAGATTCATTTAGACCTCAAGAGACCCAGTACTTC. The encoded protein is CSARDSFRPQETQYF.